The source of this T cell receptor (beta chain) is a study of T cells in Graves' hyperthyroidism and ophthalmopathy. Only a few counts were recorded for this clonotype. Amplified TCR beta CDR3 regions derived from RNA transcripts. The HTBI primer set served for first-round RT-PCR of the TCR CDR3. Via MiXCR, TCRdb re-called the multiplex PCR reads, giving one row per CDR3 protein. The sample records 300,000 to 450,000 distinct CDR3 sequences, approximately 13% being singletons. V lost 6 bases, J lost 1 base, and 21 bases lay in between. The germline V gene has CDR1 MDHEN and CDR2 SYDVKM. CDR3 length equals 17 residues.

Source material: blood. V usage is TRBV28 and J usage is TRBJ1-1; TRBD1 might be the D (6 bases). This sequence originates from a woman aged 60-70 years with Graves' hyperthyroidism. Here the CDR3 DNA reads TGTGCCAGCAGAAACCCTACGGGGGCGGTTGGGAACACTGAAGCTTTCTTT. Translated: CASRNPTGAVGNTEAFF.